The 8 T cell receptor beta chains below were found in one sample sequenced in a study of blood T cell repertoires in COVID-19. Method: immunoSEQ multiplex PCR; TCRdb's copy keeps in-frame clones and lacks some. The sample lists 250,000 to 300,000 clones; about nine tenths were seen once. The sequencing sample was made of PBMCs or T cells enriched from blood (not recorded which). Every receptor here comes from a woman aged 55 to 70 who had recovered from COVID-19.

This clone was found once. The chain joins TRBV27 to TRBJ1-6, with TRBD1 identical over 7 bases. The length of the CDR3 is 15 residues. CDR1 is MNHEY and CDR2 is SMNVEV in the germline V gene (reference sequence). With V trimmed by 2 bases and J by 7 bases, 5 bases remained unmatched. CDR3 DNA sequence: TGTGCCAGCAGTTTAAATACAGGGGAAAATTCACCCCTCCACTTT. Protein sequence: CASSLNTGENSPLHF.

The J gene is TRBJ1-1, the V gene TRBV29-1; D is ambiguous. The CDR3 consists of 13 residues. Trimming removed 3 bases from V and 5 bases from J, with 13 bases in between. Germline assignment: CDR1 SQVTM and CDR2 ANQGSEA. The DNA of the CDR3 is TGCAGCGTTGACCGAGGCTCGGGGACTGAAGCTTTCTTT. It codes for CSVDRGSGTEAFF.

V and J are TRBV7-3 and TRBJ1-3; TRBD1 is a possible D gene (5 bases). Trimming cost V 4 bases and J 2 bases, with 9 bases left between them. The CDR3 has 14 residues. CDR1 and CDR2 (germline): SGHTA, FQGTGA. The CDR3: CASSSGVAGNTIYF. CDR3 nucleotide sequence: TGTGCCAGCAGCTCGGGGGTTGCTGGAAACACCATATATTTT.

The genes are TRBV28 and TRBJ2-7; unclear D gene. The CDR3 is 11 amino acids. The V and J ends lost 1 base and 6 bases respectively, with 4 bases between them. Germline V lookup: CDR1 MDHEN, CDR2 SYDVKM. CDR3 DNA sequence: TGTGCCAGCAGTTTATCTCTCGAGCAGTACTTC. This codes for CASSLSLEQYF.

In its sample, this clone was seen once. The V and J genes are TRBV6-5 and TRBJ1-4, with 8 bases fitting TRBD1. This CDR3 region has 15 residues. Germline V gene lookup returns CDR1 MNHEY and CDR2 SVGAGI. With V trimmed by 1 base and J by 5 bases, 3 bases remained unmatched. The DNA for the CDR3 is TGTGCCAGCAGTTACTTCCAGGGGGCAAATGAAAAACTGTTTTTT. Translating gives CASSYFQGANEKLFF.

This chain links TRBV15 with TRBJ2-3; D may be TRBD1 (6 bases). The V gene's germline CDR1 is LNHNV and CDR2 YYDKDF (reference sequence). The V gene lost 0 bases and the J gene lost 1 base, with 11 bases spanning the gap. The CDR3 consists of 16 residues. CDR3 sequence reads: CATSRDYRAGTDTQYF. CDR3 in DNA: TGTGCCACCAGCAGAGATTACAGGGCAGGCACAGATACGCAGTATTTT.

J is TRBJ2-1 and V is TRBV9; 8 bases are shared with TRBD2. The CDR3 consists of 15 residues. Trimming cost V 4 bases and J 4 bases; bases outside gene matches: 7. Per the germline V gene, CDR1 is SGDLS and CDR2 is YYNGEE. The CDR3 region has the DNA TGTGCCAGCAGCAAGGACGGGAGGGGTTACAATGAGCAGTTCTTC. Protein sequence: CASSKDGRGYNEQFF.

V and J are TRBV6-6 and TRBJ1-1, with D perhaps TRBD1 (5 bases). V was pared by 0 bases and J by 0 bases, with 11 bases between. This CDR3 region has 16 residues. Germline CDR1 reads MNHNY; CDR2 reads SVGAGI (reference sequence). This CDR3 is CASSYSTGTMNTEAFF. DNA for the CDR3: TGTGCCAGCAGTTACTCGACTGGGACTATGAACACTGAAGCTTTCTTT.